This T cell receptor (beta chain) was recorded in a study of early T cells in non-severe SARS-CoV-2 infection. Turning to this clonotype: Its antigen is still unknown.

Researchers attached unique molecular identifiers to individual cDNA molecules. MiXCR, run by TCRdb on the 5' RACE reads, gives a single entry per CDR3 protein. Among approximately 66,000 distinct CDR3 sequences listed, around 12% were seen once. Losses at the gene ends were 8 bases for V and 7 bases for J; bases not matched to a gene: 7. CDR3 size: 13 residues. General study points: Matching with VDJdb favored anti-spike CD8 responses (missing private and CD4 specificities).

The origin of this receptor is an adult who was a healthcare worker with PCR-confirmed SARS-CoV-2 infection or an uninfected control (not recorded which). The donor label of this sample is uncertain. The sequencing here drew on whole blood, taken at baseline. The gene calls are TRBV12-3 or TRBV12-4 and TRBJ1-4; 7 bases match TRBD1. The CDR3 DNA is TGTGCCAGCGGTCCCGCAGGGGGTGAAAAACTGTTTTTT. Residues: CASGPAGGEKLFF.